These T cell receptor beta chains were read from a single sample in a study of response to subunit inactivated influenza vaccine. TCRdb analysed the RT-PCR reads with MiXCR anew, one entry per CDR3 protein. The table has about 240,000 distinct CDR3 sequences, 9% to 15% seen once. This sample comprised non-naive T cells sorted from PBMCs, obtained about 14 days before vaccination. The receptors derive from a man aged 45 to 65 who received an inactivated influenza vaccine. Each CDR3 is given with its conserved first and last residue. Fields, in order: CDR3 DNA, CDR3 protein, V gene, J gene, D gene, clone size. The D gene is left open where the match is weak. Clone size is shown for a subset of rows, as once, few, many or a class of expanded clone.

CDR3 DNA: TGTGCCAGCAGCCAAGTTGGACTCATGTTGGATTCACCCCTCCACTTT
CDR3 protein: CASSQVGLMLDSPLHF
V gene: TRBV3-1
J gene: TRBJ1-6
D gene: -
clone size: few

CDR3 DNA: TGCGCCAGCAGCTCCCAAGGAGGCAGGGGAGACTACGAGCAGTACTTC
CDR3 protein: CASSSQGGRGDYEQYF
V gene: TRBV5-1
J gene: TRBJ2-7
D gene: -
clone size: medium-sized

CDR3 DNA: TGTGCCAGCAGCACGGGACTAGCGGGGGGCGAGCAGTACTTC
CDR3 protein: CASSTGLAGGEQYF
V gene: TRBV7-2
J gene: TRBJ2-7
D gene: TRBD2
clone size: -

CDR3 DNA: TGTGCCATCAGTGAGCCTGGACAGCAAGAGACCCAGTACTTC
CDR3 protein: CAISEPGQQETQYF
V gene: TRBV10-3
J gene: TRBJ2-5
D gene: -
clone size: many

CDR3 DNA: TGTGCCAGCAGTCACGGGACTAGCTTTGAGACCCAGTACTTC
CDR3 protein: CASSHGTSFETQYF
V gene: TRBV12-3/TRBV12-4
J gene: TRBJ2-5
D gene: TRBD2
clone size: -

CDR3 DNA: TGCGCCAGCAGCCAAGAGGGAGGGATCGGGGAGCTGTTTTTT
CDR3 protein: CASSQEGGIGELFF
V gene: TRBV4-1
J gene: TRBJ2-2
D gene: TRBD2
clone size: few

CDR3 DNA: TGTGCCAGCAGCGGACGGGACAGGGGAAATGAAAAACTGTTTTTT
CDR3 protein: CASSGRDRGNEKLFF
V gene: TRBV27
J gene: TRBJ1-4
D gene: TRBD1
clone size: -

CDR3 DNA: TGTGCCTGGAGGATGGGGGGTGGAACAGATACGCAGTATTTT
CDR3 protein: CAWRMGGGTDTQYF
V gene: TRBV30
J gene: TRBJ2-3
D gene: -
clone size: -

CDR3 DNA: TGTGCCACCCGTTACGGGGGTGGAAACACCATATATTTT
CDR3 protein: CATRYGGGNTIYF
V gene: TRBV12-3/TRBV12-4
J gene: TRBJ1-3
D gene: -
clone size: -

CDR3 DNA: TGCAGCGTCGGGCTGACGGGTGCCGCAGATACGCAGTATTTT
CDR3 protein: CSVGLTGAADTQYF
V gene: TRBV29-1
J gene: TRBJ2-3
D gene: -
clone size: many

CDR3 DNA: TGTGCCAGCAGCGTAGGTGCCGACAGTTACAATGAGCAGTTCTTC
CDR3 protein: CASSVGADSYNEQFF
V gene: TRBV7-9
J gene: TRBJ2-1
D gene: -
clone size: -

CDR3 DNA: TGTGCCAGCAATCGGGCTCATAGCTACACCTTC
CDR3 protein: CASNRAHSYTF
V gene: TRBV21-1
J gene: TRBJ1-2
D gene: -
clone size: few

CDR3 DNA: TGTGCCAGCTCTGTCGGGACAGGCTACGAGCAGTACTTC
CDR3 protein: CASSVGTGYEQYF
V gene: TRBV27
J gene: TRBJ2-7
D gene: TRBD1
clone size: -

CDR3 DNA: TGTGCCACCAGCAGAGTCGCAGGGTTTAATTCACCCCTCCACTTT
CDR3 protein: CATSRVAGFNSPLHF
V gene: TRBV15
J gene: TRBJ1-6
D gene: -
clone size: many

CDR3 DNA: TGTGCCGGCAGCTTAGAGGGGGCAACCGGCGAGCAGTACTTC
CDR3 protein: CAGSLEGATGEQYF
V gene: TRBV7-6
J gene: TRBJ2-7
D gene: TRBD1
clone size: -

CDR3 DNA: TGCAGTGCTAGAGATTACTTACGGACGAACACCGGGGAGCTGTTTTTT
CDR3 protein: CSARDYLRTNTGELFF
V gene: TRBV20-1
J gene: TRBJ2-2
D gene: -
clone size: few

CDR3 DNA: TGTGCTAGTGGTTCTATCCTAGCGGGTGTTGGGACCCAGTACTTC
CDR3 protein: CASGSILAGVGTQYF
V gene: TRBV12-5
J gene: TRBJ2-5
D gene: TRBD2
clone size: few

CDR3 DNA: TGTGCCAGCAGTGAAGGCACAGATACGCAGTATTTT
CDR3 protein: CASSEGTDTQYF
V gene: TRBV6-1
J gene: TRBJ2-3
D gene: -
clone size: -

CDR3 DNA: TGCGCCAGCAGCCGCGGACTAGCGGGGTTAGCAGATACGCAGTATTTT
CDR3 protein: CASSRGLAGLADTQYF
V gene: TRBV5-1
J gene: TRBJ2-3
D gene: TRBD2
clone size: many

CDR3 DNA: TGTGCCAGCAGCCAACTGAAGCCGACTAGCGGGAGGGCCGGTGGCACCGGGGAGCTGTTTTTT
CDR3 protein: CASSQLKPTSGRAGGTGELFF
V gene: TRBV7-6
J gene: TRBJ2-2
D gene: TRBD2
clone size: many

CDR3 DNA: TGCAGTACCCCAGGGACTAGCGGGGGTACTGAGCAGTTCTTC
CDR3 protein: CSTPGTSGGTEQFF
V gene: TRBV20-1
J gene: TRBJ2-1
D gene: TRBD2
clone size: few

CDR3 DNA: TGTGCCGGGATACACTCTAACACAGATACGCAGTATTTT
CDR3 protein: CAGIHSNTDTQYF
V gene: TRBV30
J gene: TRBJ2-3
D gene: -
clone size: -

CDR3 DNA: TGCAGTGCTCTACCGGGACAGGGCTCCCGTACGCAGTATTTT
CDR3 protein: CSALPGQGSRTQYF
V gene: TRBV20-1
J gene: TRBJ2-3
D gene: TRBD1
clone size: few

CDR3 DNA: TGTGGCAGCAGCTCAACCGGGGGCTACACCTTC
CDR3 protein: CGSSSTGGYTF
V gene: TRBV7-8
J gene: TRBJ1-2
D gene: -
clone size: -

CDR3 DNA: TGTGCCAGCAGAGAGGAGAGATGGGATCAGCCCCAGCATTTT
CDR3 protein: CASREERWDQPQHF
V gene: TRBV6-2/TRBV6-3
J gene: TRBJ1-5
D gene: -
clone size: few

CDR3 DNA: TGTGCCAGCACCCCATCCGGGGGATGGTACGAGCAGTACTTC
CDR3 protein: CASTPSGGWYEQYF
V gene: TRBV7-2
J gene: TRBJ2-7
D gene: -
clone size: few

CDR3 DNA: TGTGCCAGCAGCTTAAGTCTGGGGGAGAACACTGAAGCTTTCTTT
CDR3 protein: CASSLSLGENTEAFF
V gene: TRBV7-9
J gene: TRBJ1-1
D gene: -
clone size: -